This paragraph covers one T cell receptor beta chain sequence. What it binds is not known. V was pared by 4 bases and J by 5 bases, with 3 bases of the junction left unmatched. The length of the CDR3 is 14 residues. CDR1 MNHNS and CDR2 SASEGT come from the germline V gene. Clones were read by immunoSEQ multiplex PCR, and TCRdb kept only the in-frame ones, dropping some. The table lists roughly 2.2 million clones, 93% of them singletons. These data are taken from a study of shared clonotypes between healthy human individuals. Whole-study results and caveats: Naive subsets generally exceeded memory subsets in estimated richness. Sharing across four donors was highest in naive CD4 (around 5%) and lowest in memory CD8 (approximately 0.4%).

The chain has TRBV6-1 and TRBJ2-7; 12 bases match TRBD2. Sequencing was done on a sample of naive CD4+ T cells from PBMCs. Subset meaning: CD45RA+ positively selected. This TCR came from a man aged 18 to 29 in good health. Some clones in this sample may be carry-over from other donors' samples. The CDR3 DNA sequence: TGTGCCAGCAGTGCGACTAGCGGGAGTCACGAGCAGTACTTC. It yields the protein CASSATSGSHEQYF.